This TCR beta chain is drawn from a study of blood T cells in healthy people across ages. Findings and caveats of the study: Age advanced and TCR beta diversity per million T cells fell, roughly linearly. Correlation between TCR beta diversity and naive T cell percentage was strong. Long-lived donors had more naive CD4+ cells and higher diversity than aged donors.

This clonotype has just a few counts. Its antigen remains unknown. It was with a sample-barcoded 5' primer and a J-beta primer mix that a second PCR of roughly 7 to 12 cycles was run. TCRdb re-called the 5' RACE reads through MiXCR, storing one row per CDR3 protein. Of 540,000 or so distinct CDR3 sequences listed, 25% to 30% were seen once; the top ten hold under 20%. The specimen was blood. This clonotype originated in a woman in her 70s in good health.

The CDR3 bases are TGCAGTGCTAGTCTGGGGGCCGCAGATACGCAGTATTTT. Amino acids: CSASLGAADTQYF. The V call is TRBV20-1, the J call TRBJ2-3; tentatively, D is TRBD1 (6 bases). This CDR3 is built from 13 residues. Germline values: CDR1 DFQATT, CDR2 SNEGSKA (reference sequence). Between the trimmed V and J ends, which lost 3 bases and 4 bases, there was a span of 11 bases.